One TCR beta chain is described in this entry. What it recognizes is unknown. V lost 8 bases and J 9 bases, leaving 14 bases between the germline ends. CDR1 is SGHTA, CDR2 FQGNSA, per germline. The CDR3 length is 12 residues. This entry comes from a study of cytomegalovirus exposure and HLA in healthy donors. General study findings and limits: Available immune exposure information was restricted to CMV serostatus only.

60 Vbeta and 13 Jbeta primers were used in PCR. Profiled with immunoSEQ multiplex PCR; TCRdb holds only in-frame clones, not every one. The profile covers 96,000 or so clones, with 65% to 85% appearing a single time and about 14% taken by the ten largest. V is TRBV7-2 and J is TRBJ2-1; TRBD2 is a possible D gene (5 bases). The receptor was isolated from a woman between 65 and 79 years old in good health and CMV-seropositive. The material sequenced was PBMCs. This CDR3 reads CASSTGFGEQFF. CDR3 coding DNA: TGTGCCAGCTCCACGGGGTTTGGTGAGCAGTTCTTC.